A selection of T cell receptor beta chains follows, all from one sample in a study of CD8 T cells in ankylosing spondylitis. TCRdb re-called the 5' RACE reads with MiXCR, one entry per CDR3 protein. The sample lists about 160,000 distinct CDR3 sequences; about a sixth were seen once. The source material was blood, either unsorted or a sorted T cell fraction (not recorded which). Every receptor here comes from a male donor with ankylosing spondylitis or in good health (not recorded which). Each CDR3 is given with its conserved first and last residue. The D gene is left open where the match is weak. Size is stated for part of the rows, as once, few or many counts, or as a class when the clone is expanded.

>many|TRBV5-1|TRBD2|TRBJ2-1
CASSLALAGRFGEQFF
TGCGCCAGCAGCTTGGCTCTAGCGGGGAGGTTTGGTGAGCAGTTCTTC
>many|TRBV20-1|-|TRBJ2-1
CSAAPGEQFF
TGCAGTGCCGCCCCCGGGGAGCAGTTCTTC
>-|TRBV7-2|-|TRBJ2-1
CASSSQPRWGEQFF
TGTGCCAGCAGCTCCCAACCGAGGTGGGGTGAGCAGTTCTTC
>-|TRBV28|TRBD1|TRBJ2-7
CASSLTGTGGYEQYF
TGTGCCAGCAGTTTGACCGGGACAGGGGGCTACGAGCAGTACTTC
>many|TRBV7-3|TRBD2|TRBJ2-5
CASSLGPSGQETQYF
TGTGCCAGCAGCTTAGGCCCTAGCGGACAAGAGACCCAGTACTTC
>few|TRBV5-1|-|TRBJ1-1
CASGRTVGDTEAFF
TGCGCCAGCGGGCGGACAGTCGGAGACACTGAAGCTTTCTTT
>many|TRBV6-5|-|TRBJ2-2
CASSYLEGRAGELFF
TGTGCCAGCAGTTACCTCGAGGGCAGGGCCGGGGAGCTGTTTTTT
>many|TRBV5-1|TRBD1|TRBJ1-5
CASSLSPGGHQPQHF
TGCGCCAGCAGCTTAAGTCCAGGGGGTCATCAGCCCCAGCATTTT
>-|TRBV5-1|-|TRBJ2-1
CASSIYPTGLNEQFF
TGCGCCAGCAGCATCTACCCTACGGGTCTCAATGAGCAGTTCTTC
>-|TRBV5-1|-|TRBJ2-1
CASSSRLGKDEQFF
TGCGCCAGCAGCTCCAGACTGGGGAAGGATGAGCAGTTCTTC